A single T cell receptor beta chain is shown here with its context. CDR1 KGHSH and CDR2 LQKENI come from the germline V gene. Deletions cut 1 base from V and 5 bases from J, with 9 bases between. The CDR3 totals 14 residues. The record originates from a study of blood T cell repertoires in COVID-19. Study as a whole: T cells, B-cell-depleted T cells, or PBMCs supplied cDNA or gDNA.

Assay used: immunoSEQ multiplex PCR; TCRdb lists only in-frame clones, some missing. The data contain fewer than 350,000 clones, around nine tenths of them singletons. Sequenced material: PBMCs or T cells enriched from blood (not recorded which). V gene TRBV18 combines with J gene TRBJ2-1; D not certain. The TCR was taken from a man between 60 and 75 years old who had recovered from COVID-19. Here the CDR3 DNA reads TGTGCCAGCTCACCACAGTTCGACAACAATGAGCAGTTCTTC. This codes for CASSPQFDNNEQFF.